This T cell receptor (beta chain) is from a study of blood T cells in healthy people across ages (dated by TCRdb to between 2015 and 2016). Context from the whole study: Template switching captured roughly one uniquely barcoded TCR beta cDNA molecule per two T cells in model experiments. Four age groups were formed from the donors: young (average 16 years), middle-aged (approximately 42), aged (62) and long-lived (approximately 80). To track age-related changes in TCR beta repertoire diversity, the study relied on deep sequencing normalized with unique cDNA molecular identifiers. The study analyzed two additional independent replicas of 1 million unique cDNA reads from the same blood draw for two donors, one aged 18 to 29 and one aged 80 or older. To avoid experimental bias, donors of different ages were spread randomly across the sequencing lanes.

The method behind the library was 5' RACE. For sequencing, an Illumina HiSeq 2500 was employed. A second PCR of about 7 to 12 cycles was run with a J-beta primer mix and a sample-barcoded 5' primer. A template-switch 5' adaptor carrying 12 random nucleotides introduced a unique molecular identifier onto each TCR beta cDNA molecule. Each sample yielded at least 2.5 million CDR3-containing paired-end reads. First-strand cDNA synthesis was performed from all RNA using the Mint cDNA synthesis kit, with priming by a TRBC-specific oligonucleotide. Following uracil-DNA glycosylase treatment, all cDNA underwent a first 18-cycle PCR with the universal primers M1SS and BC2_uni_R. The published analysis was carried out like this. For normalization, 1 million high-quality reads, each with a distinct molecular identifier, were randomly selected from each sample. Instead of being binned into consensus sequences, reads with shared molecular identifiers were discarded. MiTCR, set to a Q25 quality threshold and the strictest error-elimination algorithm, was used for CDR3 identification, clonotype clustering and error correction. Lower-bound total TCR beta diversity was estimated with a nonparametric unseen species model using Euler transformation. TCRdb reran the public reads through fastp at Q25 and MiXCR, keeping productive beta chains. Each record represents a unique CDR3 protein, reported with the most common genes and DNA among its rows. The V and J calls, along with clone size, are taken from TCRdb and not from the paper's own processing. For this sample the table gives under 2,000,000 distinct CDR3 sequences, of which roughly 50% were detected only once. Together, the top ten hold over 2% of the sample.

The donors were about 40 Caucasian individuals from Russia, aged 6 to 90 years, who were systemically healthy. Approximately 9.7 milliliters of peripheral blood were drawn from each donor into EDTA-treated Vacutainer tubes. Ficoll-Paque density-gradient centrifugation was used to isolate PBMCs, with at least 6.5 million per sample. Total RNA, at least 5.5 micrograms per sample, was extracted from PBMCs with Trizol reagent. For every donor, flow cytometry on a PBMC aliquot measured the percentage of naive CD45RAhigh/CD27high T cells. Spanning cysteine to phenylalanine, the CDR3 consists of 16 amino acids. Only CDR3 DNA remains: 48 bases, in frame from the first base. The germline V gene encodes CDR1 SGHRS and CDR2 YFSETQ. V is shortened by 4 bases, J by 1 base, and the region joining them spans 16 bases. In its sample, this clonotype was seen a few times. This receptor's antigen is unknown. Per-nucleotide qualities are absent, and no much larger clonotype sits a single base away.

Broad study findings and their caveats: The percentage of naive T cells measured by flow cytometry correlated strongly with observed TCR beta diversity. Donor CMV infection status was unknown, potentially confounding age-related changes in expanded clonotypes. Estimates of total diversity based on one million sequenced T cells were considered lower bounds and underestimates. The long-lived group showed more naive CD4+ T cells, fewer expanded clones and increased TCR diversity than the aged group, suggesting age selection. Observed TCR beta diversity per million T cells fell roughly linearly with age, and a significant reduction was already apparent by age approximately 40. Since profiling was done on bulk unsorted PBMCs, naive and antigen-experienced compartments could not be conclusively compared.

The chain is assembled from TRBV5-1 and TRBJ2-3; the D gene is unclear. The clonotype comes from a woman in her forties in good health. The sequencing input was blood. The DNA sequence is TGCGCCAGCAGCCAATCTAGTAGCTGGGGCACAGATACGCAGTATTTT. Its coded protein is CASSQSSSWGTDTQYF.